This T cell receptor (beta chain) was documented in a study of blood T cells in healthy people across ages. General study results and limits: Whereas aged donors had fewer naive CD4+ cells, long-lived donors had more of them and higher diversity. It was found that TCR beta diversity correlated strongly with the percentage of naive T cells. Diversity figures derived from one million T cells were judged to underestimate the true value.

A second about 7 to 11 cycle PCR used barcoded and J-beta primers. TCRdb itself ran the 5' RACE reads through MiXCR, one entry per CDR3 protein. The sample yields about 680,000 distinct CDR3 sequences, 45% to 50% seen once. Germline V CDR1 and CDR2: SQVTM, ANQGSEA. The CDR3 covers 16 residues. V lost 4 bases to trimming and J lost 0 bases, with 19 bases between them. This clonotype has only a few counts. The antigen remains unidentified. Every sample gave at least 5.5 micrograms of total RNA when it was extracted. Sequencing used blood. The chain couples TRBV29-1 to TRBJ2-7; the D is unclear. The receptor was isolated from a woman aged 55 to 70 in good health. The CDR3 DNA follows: TGCAGCGTTGGGGGTCGGACGGATTCTCACTCCTACGAGCAGTACTTC. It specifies CSVGGRTDSHSYEQYF.